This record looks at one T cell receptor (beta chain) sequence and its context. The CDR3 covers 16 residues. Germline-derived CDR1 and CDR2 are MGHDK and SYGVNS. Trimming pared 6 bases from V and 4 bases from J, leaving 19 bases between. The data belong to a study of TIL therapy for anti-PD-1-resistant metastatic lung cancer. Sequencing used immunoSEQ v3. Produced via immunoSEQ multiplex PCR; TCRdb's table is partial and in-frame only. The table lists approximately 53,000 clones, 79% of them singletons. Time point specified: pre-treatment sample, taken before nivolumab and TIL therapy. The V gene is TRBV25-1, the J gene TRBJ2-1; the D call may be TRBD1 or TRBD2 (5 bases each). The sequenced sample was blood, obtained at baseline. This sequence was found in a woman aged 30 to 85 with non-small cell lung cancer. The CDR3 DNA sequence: TGTGCCAGCAGCCGGGACCGTAAGAGCCCTTACAATGAGCAGTTCTTC. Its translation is CASSRDRKSPYNEQFF.